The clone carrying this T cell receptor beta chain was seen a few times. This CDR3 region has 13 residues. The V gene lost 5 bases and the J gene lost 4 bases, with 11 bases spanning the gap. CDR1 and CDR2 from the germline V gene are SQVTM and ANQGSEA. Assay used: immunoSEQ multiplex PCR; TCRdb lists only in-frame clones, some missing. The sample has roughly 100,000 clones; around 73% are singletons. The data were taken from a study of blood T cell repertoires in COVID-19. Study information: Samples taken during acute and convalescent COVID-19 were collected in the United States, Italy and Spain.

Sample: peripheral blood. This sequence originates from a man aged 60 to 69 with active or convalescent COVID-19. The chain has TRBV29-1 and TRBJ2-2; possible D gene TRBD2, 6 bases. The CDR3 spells CSVRGAGTGELFF. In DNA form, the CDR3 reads TGCAGCGTTAGGGGAGCGGGCACCGGGGAGCTGTTTTTT.